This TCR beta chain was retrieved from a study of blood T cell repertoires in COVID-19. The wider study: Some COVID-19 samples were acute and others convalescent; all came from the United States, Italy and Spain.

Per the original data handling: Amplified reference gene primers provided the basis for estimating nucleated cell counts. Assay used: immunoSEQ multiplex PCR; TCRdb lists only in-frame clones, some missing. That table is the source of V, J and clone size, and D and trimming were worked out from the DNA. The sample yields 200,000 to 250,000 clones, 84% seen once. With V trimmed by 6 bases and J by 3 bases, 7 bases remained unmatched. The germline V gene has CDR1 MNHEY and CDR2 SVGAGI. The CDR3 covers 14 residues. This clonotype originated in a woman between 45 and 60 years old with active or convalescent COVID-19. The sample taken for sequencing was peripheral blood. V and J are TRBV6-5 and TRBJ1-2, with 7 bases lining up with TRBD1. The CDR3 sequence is CASRKQGSDYGYTF. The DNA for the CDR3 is TGTGCCAGCAGGAAACAGGGGTCGGACTATGGCTACACCTTC.